The present entry profiles one TCR beta chain with its context. This record belongs to a study of blood T cell repertoires in COVID-19. Study-level information: T cells, B-cell-depleted T cells, or PBMCs supplied cDNA or gDNA.

Libraries were prepared by immunoSEQ multiplex PCR; TCRdb keeps only in-frame clonotypes and omits some of them. In the table there are roughly 140,000 clones, around 85% of which are singletons. This CDR3 is 15 amino acids long. Trimming took 6 bases from V and 2 from J; bases not matched to a gene: 7. Germline V gene sequence: CDR1 MNHEY, CDR2 SMNVEV (reference sequence). The TCR comes from a woman aged 35 to 49 who had recovered from COVID-19. The J gene is TRBJ2-5, the V gene TRBV27; TRBD1 matches 9 bases. The sample comprised PBMCs or T cells enriched from blood (not recorded which). The CDR3 spells CASRAGQGTQETQYF. The CDR3 DNA follows: TGTGCCAGCAGAGCCGGACAGGGGACGCAAGAGACCCAGTACTTC.